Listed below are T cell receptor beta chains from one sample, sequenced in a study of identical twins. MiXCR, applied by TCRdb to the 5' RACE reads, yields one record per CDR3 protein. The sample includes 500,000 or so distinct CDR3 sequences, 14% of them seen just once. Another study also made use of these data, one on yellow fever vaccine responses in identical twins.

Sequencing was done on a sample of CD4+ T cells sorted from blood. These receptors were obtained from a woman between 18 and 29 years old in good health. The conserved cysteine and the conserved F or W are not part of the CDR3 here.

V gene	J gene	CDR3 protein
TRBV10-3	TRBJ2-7	AISDPTDYEQY
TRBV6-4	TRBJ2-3	ASSVSGGTDTQY
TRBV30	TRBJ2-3	AWSVRLGFSTDTQY
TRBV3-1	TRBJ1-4	ASSQRGPNEKLF
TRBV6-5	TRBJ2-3	ASSSGLAGVSADTQY
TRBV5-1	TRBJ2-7	ASSTPGQGNEQY
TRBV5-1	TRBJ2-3	ASTPGRLAGGPDTQY
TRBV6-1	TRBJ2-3	ASRKGTSGASTDTQY
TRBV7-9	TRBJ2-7	ASSLLGHEQY
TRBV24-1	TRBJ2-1	ATSDFDRTGGYNEQF
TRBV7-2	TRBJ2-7	ASSLKATTYEQY
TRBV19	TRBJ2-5	ARRASGGDETQY
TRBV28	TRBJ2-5	ASSPGVETQY
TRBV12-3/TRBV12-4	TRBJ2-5	ASSGTRGLETQY
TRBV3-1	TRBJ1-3	ASSHRLNSGNTTY
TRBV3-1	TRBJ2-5	ASSPGQGVETQY
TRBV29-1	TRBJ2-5	SAGQVETQY
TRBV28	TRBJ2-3	ASSLSQGITDTQY
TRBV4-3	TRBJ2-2	ASSQDYRTENTGELF
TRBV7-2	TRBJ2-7	ASSLGLAAPSYEQY
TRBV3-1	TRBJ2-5	ASSLAQGAGETQY
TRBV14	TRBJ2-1	ASSAPGLAGRHEQF
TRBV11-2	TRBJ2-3	ASSPAPGTDTQY
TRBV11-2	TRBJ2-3	ASGWTADTQY
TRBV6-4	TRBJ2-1	ASSRDHSYNEQF
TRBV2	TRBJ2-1	ASSVLNRRTESYNEQF
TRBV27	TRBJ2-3	ASSLRSASKDTQY
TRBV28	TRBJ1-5	ASTPQDGNQPQH
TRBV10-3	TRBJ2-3	AISNYEQGKATDTQY
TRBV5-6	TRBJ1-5	ASSLATGANSNQPQH
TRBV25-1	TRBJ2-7	ASNPPASYEQY
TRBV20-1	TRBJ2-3	SARDKERGFTDTQY
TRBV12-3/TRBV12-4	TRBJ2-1	ASSSTFSYNEQF
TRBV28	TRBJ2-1	ASSLSAGGSSEQF
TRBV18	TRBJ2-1	ASSQTTGRYNEQF
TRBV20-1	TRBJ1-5	SGSGQGSGNQPQH
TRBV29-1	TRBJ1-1	SVDSAVGAQRAF
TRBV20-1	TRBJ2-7	SARVGSGRAEEQY
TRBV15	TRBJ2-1	ATSRDMSNEQF
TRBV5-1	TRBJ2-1	ASSTGQGANEQF
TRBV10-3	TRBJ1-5	AASGESQPQH
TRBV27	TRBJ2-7	ASSFLTSGIPYEQY
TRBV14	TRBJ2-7	ASSRRGIRSYEQY
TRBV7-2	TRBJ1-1	ASSLGTGLTEAF
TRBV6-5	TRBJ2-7	ASSYTPTGTGRSEQY
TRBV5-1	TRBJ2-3	ASSLVGGRQDTQY
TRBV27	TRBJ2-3	ASSTYSDLGLGDTQY
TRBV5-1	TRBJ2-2	ATAGNANTGELF
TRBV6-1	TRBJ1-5	ASSDTVYQPQH
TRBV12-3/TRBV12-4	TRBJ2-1	ASSLRSGGNEQF
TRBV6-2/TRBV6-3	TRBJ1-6	ASVGTGGNSPLH
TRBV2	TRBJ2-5	AGRPTGETQY
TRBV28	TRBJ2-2	ASSFRAITGELF
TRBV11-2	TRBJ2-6	ASSSTGPGANVLT
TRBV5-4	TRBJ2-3	ASSLASWLKDTQY
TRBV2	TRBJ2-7	ASRVTSYEQY